This T cell receptor (beta chain) was sequenced in a study of early T cells in non-severe SARS-CoV-2 infection. Overall study: With bulk RNA from unsorted whole blood as input, sequencing yielded unpaired chains.

Unique molecular identifiers (one per individual cDNA molecule) were attached. MiXCR was run by TCRdb on the 5' RACE reads, yielding one entry per CDR3 protein. This table has tens of thousands of distinct CDR3 sequences, approximately 8% appearing once. This clonotype occurred a few times. Its antigen is unidentified. Study-wide findings and caveats: The matching step, a VDJdb search, favored anti-spike CD8 responses and missed private and CD4 specificities.

The CDR3 totals 13 residues. V lost 3 bases to trimming and J lost 4 bases, with 9 bases between them. The germline gives CDR1 MNHEY, CDR2 SVGAGI. The rearrangement links TRBV6-5 to TRBJ2-5; D uncertain. The TCR was taken from an adult who was a healthcare worker with PCR-confirmed SARS-CoV-2 infection or an uninfected control (not recorded which). The specimen was whole blood, collected at baseline. CDR3 sequence reads: CASSYGLVETQYF. The CDR3 DNA is TGTGCCAGCAGTTATGGTTTGGTAGAGACCCAGTACTTC.